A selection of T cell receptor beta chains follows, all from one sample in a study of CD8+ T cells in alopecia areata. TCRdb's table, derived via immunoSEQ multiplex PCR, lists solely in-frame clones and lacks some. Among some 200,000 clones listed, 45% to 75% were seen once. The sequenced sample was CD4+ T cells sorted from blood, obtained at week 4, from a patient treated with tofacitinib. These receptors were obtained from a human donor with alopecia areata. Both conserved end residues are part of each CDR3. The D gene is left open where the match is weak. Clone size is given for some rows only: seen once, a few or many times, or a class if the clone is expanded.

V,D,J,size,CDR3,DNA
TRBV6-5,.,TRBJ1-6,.,CASSYSFLQGNSPLHF,TGTGCCAGCAGTTACTCGTTCCTGCAGGGTAACTCACCCCTCCACTTT
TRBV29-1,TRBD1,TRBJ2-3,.,CSVWDRRNADTQYF,TGCAGCGTTTGGGACAGGAGGAATGCAGATACGCAGTATTTT
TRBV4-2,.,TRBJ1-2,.,CASSLTSQDNYGYTF,TGTGCCAGCAGCTTAACTTCACAGGATAACTATGGCTACACCTTC
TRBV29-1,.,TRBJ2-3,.,CSVVSPGTDTQYF,TGCAGCGTTGTATCCCCAGGGACAGATACGCAGTATTTT
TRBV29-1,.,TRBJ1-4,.,CSGARRINEKLFF,TGCAGCGGGGCCCGCCGGATTAATGAAAAACTGTTTTTT
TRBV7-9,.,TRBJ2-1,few,CASSLSSASSYNEQFF,TGTGCCAGCAGCTTAAGTAGCGCTAGCTCCTACAATGAGCAGTTCTTC
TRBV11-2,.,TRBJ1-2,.,CASSLVIGDGSGGYTF,TGTGCCAGCAGCTTAGTGATAGGCGACGGGAGTGGTGGCTACACCTTC
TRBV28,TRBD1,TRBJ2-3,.,CASNSGQALYF,TGTGCCAGCAACTCGGGACAGGCGTTGTATTTT
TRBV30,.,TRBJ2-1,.,CALRRGADYEQFF,TGTGCCCTGAGGCGTGGGGCGGACTATGAGCAGTTCTTC
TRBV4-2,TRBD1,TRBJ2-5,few,CASSPDRGRETQYF,TGTGCCAGCAGCCCAGACAGGGGGAGAGAGACCCAGTACTTC
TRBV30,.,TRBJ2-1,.,CAWKRQGTTYNEQFF,TGTGCCTGGAAGAGGCAGGGGACAACCTACAATGAGCAGTTCTTC
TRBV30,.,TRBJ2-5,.,CAWSVQLQETQYF,TGTGCCTGGAGTGTACAGCTTCAAGAGACCCAGTACTTC
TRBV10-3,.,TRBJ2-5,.,CATKHDGETQYF,TGTGCCACTAAACACGATGGAGAGACCCAGTACTTC
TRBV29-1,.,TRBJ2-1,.,CSARTDSSYNEQFF,TGCAGCGCTAGGACCGATAGCTCCTACAATGAGCAGTTCTTC
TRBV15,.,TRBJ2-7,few,CATSRVGNEQYF,TGTGCCACCAGCAGAGTCGGGAACGAGCAGTACTTC
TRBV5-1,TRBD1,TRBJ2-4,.,CASSLRQGVKNIQYF,TGCGCCAGCAGCTTGAGGCAGGGGGTGAAAAACATTCAGTACTTC
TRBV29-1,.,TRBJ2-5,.,CSVEGETQYF,TGCAGCGTTGAAGGGGAGACCCAGTACTTC
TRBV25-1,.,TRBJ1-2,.,CASSETPGGGVSNYGYTF,TGTGCCAGCAGTGAGACCCCCGGGGGCGGGGTTTCTAACTATGGCTACACCTTC
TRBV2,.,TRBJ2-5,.,CASTREVQETQYF,TGTGCCAGCACCAGGGAGGTCCAAGAGACCCAGTACTTC
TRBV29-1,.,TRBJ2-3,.,CSVARALNTDTQYF,TGCAGCGTTGCGCGGGCCCTTAACACAGATACGCAGTATTTT
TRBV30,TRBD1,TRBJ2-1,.,CAWRVGQASRDEQFF,TGTGCCTGGAGGGTCGGACAGGCCTCTCGGGATGAGCAGTTCTTC
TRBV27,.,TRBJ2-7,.,CASSFSSAASYEQYF,TGTGCCAGCAGTTTTTCCAGCGCAGCCTCCTACGAGCAGTACTTC
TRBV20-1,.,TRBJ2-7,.,CSASDSYEQYF,TGCAGTGCTTCGGACAGCTACGAGCAGTACTTC
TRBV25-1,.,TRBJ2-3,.,CASSELYTQYF,TGTGCCAGCAGTGAATTATATACGCAGTATTTT
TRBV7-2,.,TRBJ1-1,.,CASSLDLGMNTEAFF,TGTGCCAGCAGCTTAGATCTGGGGATGAACACTGAAGCTTTCTTT
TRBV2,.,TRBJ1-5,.,CASSDRERNQPQHF,TGTGCCAGCAGTGACCGGGAACGGAATCAGCCCCAGCATTTT
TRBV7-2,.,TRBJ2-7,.,CASSLQSRYGEQYF,TGTGCCAGCAGCTTACAATCCCGGTATGGCGAGCAGTACTTC
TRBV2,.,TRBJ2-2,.,CASSERGAGTGELFF,TGTGCCAGCAGTGAAAGGGGGGCAGGCACCGGGGAGCTGTTTTTT
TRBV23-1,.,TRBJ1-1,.,CATKVMNTEAFF,TGCGCCACAAAGGTAATGAACACTGAAGCTTTCTTT
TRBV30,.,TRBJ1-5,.,CAWSDGLSNQPQHF,TGTGCCTGGAGTGACGGACTGAGCAATCAGCCCCAGCATTTT
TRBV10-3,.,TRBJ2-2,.,CAISERDGTTFANTGELFF,TGTGCCATCAGTGAGAGGGACGGAACAACGTTCGCGAACACCGGGGAGCTGTTTTTT
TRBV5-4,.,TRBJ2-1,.,CASSLVGANEQFF,TGTGCCAGCAGCTTGGTTGGAGCCAATGAGCAGTTCTTC
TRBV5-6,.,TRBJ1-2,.,CASSLEVPPHRVYGYTF,TGTGCCAGCAGCTTGGAGGTGCCACCTCATCGGGTTTATGGCTACACCTTC
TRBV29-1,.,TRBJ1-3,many,CSVEARATGNTIYF,TGCAGCGTTGAAGCCCGAGCCACTGGAAACACCATATATTTT
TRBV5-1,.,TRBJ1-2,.,CASSVNPGQSYGYTF,TGCGCCAGCAGCGTAAACCCCGGACAGAGCTATGGCTACACCTTC
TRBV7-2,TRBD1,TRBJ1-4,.,CASSPPDRGRKLFF,TGTGCCAGCAGCCCCCCGGACAGGGGGCGAAAACTGTTTTTT
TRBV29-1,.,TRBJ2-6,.,CSVWAGAGANVLTF,TGCAGCGTTTGGGCAGGGGCTGGGGCCAACGTCCTGACTTTC
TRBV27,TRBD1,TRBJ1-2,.,CASSLSPGGNGYTF,TGTGCCAGCAGTTTATCGCCAGGGGGAAATGGCTACACCTTC
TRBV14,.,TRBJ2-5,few,CASSQERGQETQYF,TGTGCCAGCAGCCAAGAAAGGGGACAAGAGACCCAGTACTTC
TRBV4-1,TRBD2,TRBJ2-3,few,CASSQDWTSGSRDTQYF,TGCGCCAGCAGCCAAGACTGGACTAGCGGGTCAAGAGATACGCAGTATTTT
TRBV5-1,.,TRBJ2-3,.,CASSLDTRPDTQYF,TGCGCCAGCAGCTTGGATACTAGGCCAGATACGCAGTATTTT
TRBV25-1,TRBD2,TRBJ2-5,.,CASTQRGGVETQYF,TGTGCCAGCACTCAGCGGGGGGGCGTTGAGACCCAGTACTTC
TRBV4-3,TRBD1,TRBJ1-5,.,CASSQNGQGYQPQHF,TGCGCCAGCAGCCAAAACGGACAGGGATATCAGCCCCAGCATTTT
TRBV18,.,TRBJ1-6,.,CASSPRGINSPLHF,TGTGCCAGCTCACCAAGAGGGATAAATTCACCCCTCCACTTT
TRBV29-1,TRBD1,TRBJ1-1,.,CSVTGGMNTEAFF,TGCAGCGTTACAGGGGGGATGAACACTGAAGCTTTCTTT
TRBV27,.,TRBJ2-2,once,CASTVRGRGTGELFF,TGTGCCAGCACCGTTCGGGGGCGCGGAACCGGGGAGCTGTTTTTT
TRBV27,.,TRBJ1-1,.,CASSLGPNTEAFF,TGTGCCAGCAGTTTGGGGCCGAACACTGAAGCTTTCTTT